Listed below are T cell receptor beta chains from one sample, sequenced in a study of CD8 T cells in ankylosing spondylitis. TCRdb re-called the 5' RACE reads with MiXCR, one entry per CDR3 protein. The sample contains under 250,000 distinct CDR3 sequences, 32% of which appear only once. Sequencing input: blood, either unsorted or a sorted T cell fraction (not recorded which). The source is a male donor with ankylosing spondylitis or in good health (not recorded which). Both conserved end residues are part of each CDR3. A D gene is named only where the DNA matches it firmly. Size is omitted from some rows. Given values are once, few, many or a class for expanded clones.

J gene: TRBJ2-3; V gene: TRBV12-3/TRBV12-4; CDR3 length: 15; D gene: TRBD2; clone size: .; CDR3 DNA: TGTGCCAGCAGTGTGCGGGGGGCAGGCACAGATACGCAGTATTTT; CDR3 protein: CASSVRGAGTDTQYF
J gene: TRBJ2-1; V gene: TRBV12-3/TRBV12-4; CDR3 length: 13; D gene: .; clone size: few; CDR3 DNA: TGTGCCAGCAGCCCCCCCGCCTACAATGAGCAGTTCTTC; CDR3 protein: CASSPPAYNEQFF
J gene: TRBJ2-1; V gene: TRBV7-9; CDR3 length: 14; D gene: TRBD1; clone size: few; CDR3 DNA: TGTGCCAGCAGCCCTAAACACGGACAGGAGGAGCAGTTCTTC; CDR3 protein: CASSPKHGQEEQFF
J gene: TRBJ1-5; V gene: TRBV7-2; CDR3 length: 15; D gene: .; clone size: .; CDR3 DNA: TGTGCCAGCAGCTTAGCGTGGGGGAGCAATCAGCCCCAGCATTTT; CDR3 protein: CASSLAWGSNQPQHF
J gene: TRBJ1-6; V gene: TRBV20-1; CDR3 length: 14; D gene: .; clone size: .; CDR3 DNA: TGCAGTGCCACCGGTGGAGGCTATAATTCACCCCTCCACTTT; CDR3 protein: CSATGGGYNSPLHF
J gene: TRBJ2-1; V gene: TRBV18; CDR3 length: 15; D gene: .; clone size: .; CDR3 DNA: TGTGCCAGCTCACCACGACAGGTTGCTTACAATGAGCAGTTCTTC; CDR3 protein: CASSPRQVAYNEQFF
J gene: TRBJ2-3; V gene: TRBV9; CDR3 length: 15; D gene: .; clone size: few; CDR3 DNA: TGTGCCAGCAGCGAGTCGGGGCGGGGAACAGATACGCAGTATTTT; CDR3 protein: CASSESGRGTDTQYF
J gene: TRBJ1-1; V gene: TRBV7-2; CDR3 length: 13; D gene: .; clone size: .; CDR3 DNA: TGTGCCAGCAGCTGGGGACCAGGGACTGAAGCTTTCTTT; CDR3 protein: CASSWGPGTEAFF
J gene: TRBJ2-1; V gene: TRBV7-8; CDR3 length: 16; D gene: TRBD2; clone size: few; CDR3 DNA: TGTGCCAGCAGCTTAGCGCTCACTAGCGGTTCCAATGAGCAGTTCTTC; CDR3 protein: CASSLALTSGSNEQFF
J gene: TRBJ1-1; V gene: TRBV20-1; CDR3 length: 14; D gene: .; clone size: .; CDR3 DNA: TGCAGTGCCGACGGGAGCAATAGAGGCACTGAAGCTTTCTTT; CDR3 protein: CSADGSNRGTEAFF
J gene: TRBJ1-4; V gene: TRBV5-1; CDR3 length: 15; D gene: .; clone size: .; CDR3 DNA: TGCGCCAGCAGCTTCGCGGGGGCACGGGAGGAAAAACTGTTTTTT; CDR3 protein: CASSFAGAREEKLFF
J gene: TRBJ1-1; V gene: TRBV12-3/TRBV12-4; CDR3 length: 15; D gene: .; clone size: few; CDR3 DNA: TGTGCCAGCAGTCCAACAGGATTAGCGAACACTGAAGCTTTCTTT; CDR3 protein: CASSPTGLANTEAFF
J gene: TRBJ2-2; V gene: TRBV12-3/TRBV12-4; CDR3 length: 16; D gene: TRBD2; clone size: .; CDR3 DNA: TGTGCCAGCAGTTTTGCGGGGGGGCCGAACACCGGGGAGCTGTTTTTT; CDR3 protein: CASSFAGGPNTGELFF
J gene: TRBJ2-7; V gene: TRBV20-1; CDR3 length: 15; D gene: .; clone size: .; CDR3 DNA: TGCAGTGCTAGAGATATCGGGCAAATTACCTACGAGCAGTACTTC; CDR3 protein: CSARDIGQITYEQYF
J gene: TRBJ1-2; V gene: TRBV7-9; CDR3 length: 14; D gene: .; clone size: few; CDR3 DNA: TGTGCCAGCAGCCCAGCTACAGGGATAATTGGCTACACCTTC; CDR3 protein: CASSPATGIIGYTF
J gene: TRBJ1-2; V gene: TRBV7-2; CDR3 length: 13; D gene: .; clone size: few; CDR3 DNA: TGTGCCAGCAGCTCTTACAGCGTGCGGGGCTACACCTTC; CDR3 protein: CASSSYSVRGYTF
J gene: TRBJ2-3; V gene: TRBV18; CDR3 length: 16; D gene: .; clone size: .; CDR3 DNA: TGTGCCAGCTCGCTCCTTCGGGGCGGCTCCACAGATACGCAGTATTTT; CDR3 protein: CASSLLRGGSTDTQYF
J gene: TRBJ1-4; V gene: TRBV20-1; CDR3 length: 13; D gene: TRBD1; clone size: .; CDR3 DNA: TGCAGTGCGGGACAGGTCCCTAATGAAAAACTGTTTTTT; CDR3 protein: CSAGQVPNEKLFF
J gene: TRBJ2-5; V gene: TRBV29-1; CDR3 length: 12; D gene: TRBD1; clone size: few; CDR3 DNA: TGCAGCGTTGAAGGGGACAGTTTAGCCCAGTACTTC; CDR3 protein: CSVEGDSLAQYF
J gene: TRBJ2-4; V gene: TRBV4-1; CDR3 length: 15; D gene: .; clone size: .; CDR3 DNA: TGCGCCAGCAGCCAAGTAGGGACAAAAGAAAACATTCAGTACTTC; CDR3 protein: CASSQVGTKENIQYF
J gene: TRBJ2-5; V gene: TRBV5-6; CDR3 length: 12; D gene: .; clone size: few; CDR3 DNA: TGTGCCAGCAGCTTGGGCGAAAAGACCCAGTACTTC; CDR3 protein: CASSLGEKTQYF
J gene: TRBJ2-3; V gene: TRBV29-1; CDR3 length: 14; D gene: .; clone size: .; CDR3 DNA: TGCAGCGTCCCACGGGGGGCGAGCACAGATACGCAGTATTTT; CDR3 protein: CSVPRGASTDTQYF
J gene: TRBJ1-5; V gene: TRBV5-6; CDR3 length: 14; D gene: .; clone size: few; CDR3 DNA: TGTGCCAGCAGCCTGACAGGTTCGGTTCAGCCCCAGCATTTT; CDR3 protein: CASSLTGSVQPQHF
J gene: TRBJ1-5; V gene: TRBV20-1; CDR3 length: 13; D gene: .; clone size: few; CDR3 DNA: TGCAGTGCTAGAGATCCCTCCCTGTCGGCCCAGCATTTT; CDR3 protein: CSARDPSLSAQHF
J gene: TRBJ2-3; V gene: TRBV28; CDR3 length: 18; D gene: .; clone size: few; CDR3 DNA: TGTGCCAGCAGTTTACACCCCCTCTTGTTTACTAGCACAGATACGCAGTATTTT; CDR3 protein: CASSLHPLLFTSTDTQYF
J gene: TRBJ1-2; V gene: TRBV12-3/TRBV12-4; CDR3 length: 14; D gene: TRBD1; clone size: .; CDR3 DNA: TGTGCCAGCAGTCCGAGGGACAGGATGTATGGCTACACCTTC; CDR3 protein: CASSPRDRMYGYTF
J gene: TRBJ2-7; V gene: TRBV20-1; CDR3 length: 14; D gene: TRBD1; clone size: few; CDR3 DNA: TGCAGTGCGGGAGGTGGGACAGGGGTCAACGAGCAGTACTTC; CDR3 protein: CSAGGGTGVNEQYF
J gene: TRBJ2-7; V gene: TRBV5-1; CDR3 length: 15; D gene: TRBD1; clone size: .; CDR3 DNA: TGCGCCAGCAGCCTCCGGGACAGCACCTTCTACGAGCAGTACTTC; CDR3 protein: CASSLRDSTFYEQYF
J gene: TRBJ1-1; V gene: TRBV29-1; CDR3 length: 12; D gene: .; clone size: .; CDR3 DNA: TGCAGCGTTGGCCTGTGGGGCACTGAAGCTTTCTTT; CDR3 protein: CSVGLWGTEAFF
J gene: TRBJ1-5; V gene: TRBV6-1; CDR3 length: 16; D gene: .; clone size: .; CDR3 DNA: TGTGCCAGCAGCTCCACCGGGGCGGGGAGCAATCAGCCCCAGCATTTT; CDR3 protein: CASSSTGAGSNQPQHF
J gene: TRBJ2-5; V gene: TRBV11-2; CDR3 length: 19; D gene: TRBD1; clone size: .; CDR3 DNA: TGTGCCAGCAGCTGGAGTACCGGGACAGTCCCCTTGTCGGTGGAGACCCAGTACTTC; CDR3 protein: CASSWSTGTVPLSVETQYF
J gene: TRBJ2-7; V gene: TRBV20-1; CDR3 length: 15; D gene: .; clone size: .; CDR3 DNA: TGCAGTGCTAGGGGAATAGCGGACCTGTCCTACGAGCAGTACTTC; CDR3 protein: CSARGIADLSYEQYF
J gene: TRBJ2-5; V gene: TRBV29-1; CDR3 length: 10; D gene: .; clone size: many; CDR3 DNA: TGCAGCGTTGGGGGAGAGACCCAGTACTTC; CDR3 protein: CSVGGETQYF
J gene: TRBJ2-5; V gene: TRBV20-1; CDR3 length: 15; D gene: .; clone size: many; CDR3 DNA: TGCAGTGCTAGGTTTGCGGGGGACATTCAAGAGACCCAGTACTTC; CDR3 protein: CSARFAGDIQETQYF
J gene: TRBJ1-1; V gene: TRBV20-1; CDR3 length: 13; D gene: .; clone size: .; CDR3 DNA: TGCAGTGCTACGGACACGAAGAACACTGAAGCTTTCTTT; CDR3 protein: CSATDTKNTEAFF
J gene: TRBJ2-5; V gene: TRBV20-1; CDR3 length: 15; D gene: TRBD2; clone size: .; CDR3 DNA: TGCAGTGCTAGAACTGTAGCGGGGGGTTGGGAGACCCAGTACTTC; CDR3 protein: CSARTVAGGWETQYF
J gene: TRBJ1-1; V gene: TRBV12-3/TRBV12-4; CDR3 length: 14; D gene: .; clone size: few; CDR3 DNA: TGTGCCAGCAGTATCCACAGGATGAACACTGAAGCTTTCTTT; CDR3 protein: CASSIHRMNTEAFF
J gene: TRBJ2-7; V gene: TRBV6-5; CDR3 length: 15; D gene: .; clone size: few; CDR3 DNA: TGTGCCAGCAGTTACTCGTCGGGCGGCTCCTACGAGCAGTACTTC; CDR3 protein: CASSYSSGGSYEQYF
J gene: TRBJ2-1; V gene: TRBV5-1; CDR3 length: 12; D gene: .; clone size: few; CDR3 DNA: TGCGCCAGCAGCTGGGGCAAGGACGAGCAGTTCTTC; CDR3 protein: CASSWGKDEQFF
J gene: TRBJ2-6; V gene: TRBV11-2; CDR3 length: 20; D gene: TRBD1; clone size: .; CDR3 DNA: TGTGCCAGCAGCTCACCGATTTCGGGACAGGGGGCCTCTGGGGCCAACGTCCTGACTTTC; CDR3 protein: CASSSPISGQGASGANVLTF
J gene: TRBJ2-7; V gene: TRBV12-3/TRBV12-4; CDR3 length: 14; D gene: .; clone size: .; CDR3 DNA: TGTGCCAGCAGTTTAAGCTCGGGATCCGGCGAGCAGTACTTC; CDR3 protein: CASSLSSGSGEQYF
J gene: TRBJ1-1; V gene: TRBV7-8; CDR3 length: 14; D gene: .; clone size: .; CDR3 DNA: TGTGCCAGCAGCTTTAGGGAGGCGAACACTGAAGCTTTCTTT; CDR3 protein: CASSFREANTEAFF
J gene: TRBJ2-1; V gene: TRBV11-2; CDR3 length: 17; D gene: TRBD1; clone size: .; CDR3 DNA: TGTGCCAGCAGCTTTCGGCTGCCGGGACAGGTCGATGATGAGCAGTTCTTC; CDR3 protein: CASSFRLPGQVDDEQFF
J gene: TRBJ2-7; V gene: TRBV5-6; CDR3 length: 12; D gene: .; clone size: few; CDR3 DNA: TGTGCCAGCAGCTTTAAATCAGCGGTGCAGTACTTC; CDR3 protein: CASSFKSAVQYF
J gene: TRBJ2-1; V gene: TRBV25-1; CDR3 length: 17; D gene: TRBD1; clone size: .; CDR3 DNA: TGTGCCAGCAGGGGCAGGGGGCTTTACATCCTGGGGTGTGAGCAGTTCTTC; CDR3 protein: CASRGRGLYILGCEQFF
J gene: TRBJ2-1; V gene: TRBV13; CDR3 length: 13; D gene: .; clone size: .; CDR3 DNA: TGTGCCAGCAGCTTAGGGGGGGCGCCTGAGCAGTTCTTC; CDR3 protein: CASSLGGAPEQFF
J gene: TRBJ2-1; V gene: TRBV4-1; CDR3 length: 14; D gene: .; clone size: few; CDR3 DNA: TGCGCCAGCAGCCAAGAATCCTGGGGCAATGAGCAGTTCTTC; CDR3 protein: CASSQESWGNEQFF
J gene: TRBJ2-1; V gene: TRBV6-1; CDR3 length: 15; D gene: TRBD2; clone size: few; CDR3 DNA: TGTGCCAGCAGTGAAAGCGGGGGGACATACAATGAGCAGTTCTTC; CDR3 protein: CASSESGGTYNEQFF
J gene: TRBJ1-2; V gene: TRBV20-1; CDR3 length: 15; D gene: .; clone size: few; CDR3 DNA: TGCAGTGCTAGAGCCCTGGGGGCACCCAACTATGGCTACACCTTC; CDR3 protein: CSARALGAPNYGYTF
J gene: TRBJ1-1; V gene: TRBV29-1; CDR3 length: 13; D gene: .; clone size: .; CDR3 DNA: TGCAGCGTTGAAGATCGGGCAGGAGCTGAAGCTTTCTTT; CDR3 protein: CSVEDRAGAEAFF
J gene: TRBJ2-1; V gene: TRBV6-1; CDR3 length: 16; D gene: .; clone size: few; CDR3 DNA: TGTGCCAGCAGTACCGCCACAGGGACTTTGGAGGATGAGCAGTTCTTC; CDR3 protein: CASSTATGTLEDEQFF